This paragraph reports one TCR beta chain. The antigen is unknown. The data belong to a study of shared clonotypes between healthy human individuals. V was pared by 5 bases and J by 3 bases, with 9 bases of the junction left unmatched. The CDR3 totals 14 residues. Germline CDR1 reads SQVTM; CDR2 reads ANQGSEA. It was across several immunoSEQ plates that each subset's genomic DNA was evenly split. The repertoire was sequenced with immunoSEQ multiplex PCR; TCRdb's copy has only in-frame clones and lacks some. Counted here are under 1,100,000 clones, 70% to 80% occurring once; the ten biggest clones make up roughly 0.65%. Study findings and constraints: Owing to a small donor count, the genetic and exposure-history diversity represented was limited.

This chain connects TRBV29-1 to TRBJ1-2, with 7 bases aligning to TRBD1. The receptor comes from a young man in good health. Some clones in this sample may be carry-over from other donors' samples. The sequencing sample was made of memory CD4+ T cells from PBMCs. This sample's subset: CD45RA-negative fraction. CDR3 in amino acids: CSVLRDGQDYGYTF. CDR3 in DNA: TGCAGCGTTCTAAGAGACGGACAGGACTATGGCTACACCTTC. The entire variable domain, with the rest obtained from reference TRBV29-1 and TRBJ1-2, is as follows: SAVISQKPSRDICQRGTSLTIQCQVDSQVTMMFWYRQQPGQSLTLIATANQGSEATYESGFVIDKFPISRPNLTFSTLTVSNMSPEDSSIYLCSVLRDGQDYGYTFGSGTRLTVV.